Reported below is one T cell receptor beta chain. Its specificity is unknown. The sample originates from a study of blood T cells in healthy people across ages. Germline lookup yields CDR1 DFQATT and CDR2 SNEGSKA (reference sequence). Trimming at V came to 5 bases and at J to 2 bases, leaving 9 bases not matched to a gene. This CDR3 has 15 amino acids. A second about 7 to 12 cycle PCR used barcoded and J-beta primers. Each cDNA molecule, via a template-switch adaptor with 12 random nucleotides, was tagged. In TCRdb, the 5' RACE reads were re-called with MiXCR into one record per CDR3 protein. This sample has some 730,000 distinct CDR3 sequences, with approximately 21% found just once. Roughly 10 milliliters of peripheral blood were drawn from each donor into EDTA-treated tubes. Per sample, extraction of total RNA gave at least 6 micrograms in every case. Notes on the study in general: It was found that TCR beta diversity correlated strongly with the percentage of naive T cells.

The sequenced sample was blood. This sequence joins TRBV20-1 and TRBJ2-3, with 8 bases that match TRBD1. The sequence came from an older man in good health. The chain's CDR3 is CSARAVQGATDTQYF. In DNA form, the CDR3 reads TGCAGTGCTCGAGCGGTTCAGGGGGCCACAGATACGCAGTATTTT.